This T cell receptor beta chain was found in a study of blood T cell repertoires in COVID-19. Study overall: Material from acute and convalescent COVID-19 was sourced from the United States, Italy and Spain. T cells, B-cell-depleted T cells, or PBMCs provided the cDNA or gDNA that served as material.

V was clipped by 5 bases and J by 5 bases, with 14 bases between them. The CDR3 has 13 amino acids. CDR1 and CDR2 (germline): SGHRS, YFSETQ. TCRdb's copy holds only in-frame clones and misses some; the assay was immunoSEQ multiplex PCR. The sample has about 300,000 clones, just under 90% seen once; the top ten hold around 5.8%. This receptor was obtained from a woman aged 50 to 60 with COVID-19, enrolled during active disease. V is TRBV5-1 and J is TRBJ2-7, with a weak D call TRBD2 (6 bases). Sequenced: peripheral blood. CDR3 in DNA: TGCGCCAGCAGGACGGGGGTACTCGACGAGCAGTACTTC. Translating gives CASRTGVLDEQYF.